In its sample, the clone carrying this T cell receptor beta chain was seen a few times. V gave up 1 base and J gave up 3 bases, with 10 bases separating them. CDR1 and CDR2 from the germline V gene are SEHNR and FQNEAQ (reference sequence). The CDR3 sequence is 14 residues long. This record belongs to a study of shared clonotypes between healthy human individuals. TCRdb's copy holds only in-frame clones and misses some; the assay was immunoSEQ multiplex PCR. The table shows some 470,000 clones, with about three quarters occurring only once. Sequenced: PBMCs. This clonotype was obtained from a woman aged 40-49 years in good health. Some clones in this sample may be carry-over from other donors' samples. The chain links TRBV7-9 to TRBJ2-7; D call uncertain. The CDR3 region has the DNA TGTGCCAGCAGCTTAGTTGACACTCACTACGAGCAGTACTTC. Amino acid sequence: CASSLVDTHYEQYF.